This T cell receptor beta chain was obtained from a study of tumor-infiltrating lymphocytes in primary liver carcinoma. This clonotype was found many times. Looked up from germline, CDR1 is MDHEN and CDR2 is SYDVKM. With 3 bases removed from V and 5 bases from J, the gap between germline ends came to 16 bases. The CDR3 is 15 residues long. Unsorted bulk tissue of roughly 19-30 mg yielded co-extracted RNA and DNA. Synthesis of TCR beta cDNA was carried out from about 540 ng total RNA with a constant-region primer. Libraries of TCR beta came from three nested multiplex PCR rounds with slightly modified ARM-PCR. With TRBV1-TRBV30 forward primers and a C-beta reverse primer, the first two PCR rounds were run for approximately 10 cycles each. TCRdb processed the multiplex PCR reads anew with MiXCR; each CDR3 protein has one entry. The sample has tens of thousands of distinct CDR3 sequences; about 75% are singletons.

What was sequenced was tumor-adjacent normal liver tissue. The origin of this receptor is a woman in her twenties or thirties with primary liver carcinoma and hepatitis B virus infection. The chain links TRBV28 to TRBJ2-5; unclear D gene. CDR3 residues: CASSLLRVSAETQYF. In DNA, the CDR3 is TGTGCCAGCAGTTTGCTCAGAGTCAGCGCGGAGACCCAGTACTTC.